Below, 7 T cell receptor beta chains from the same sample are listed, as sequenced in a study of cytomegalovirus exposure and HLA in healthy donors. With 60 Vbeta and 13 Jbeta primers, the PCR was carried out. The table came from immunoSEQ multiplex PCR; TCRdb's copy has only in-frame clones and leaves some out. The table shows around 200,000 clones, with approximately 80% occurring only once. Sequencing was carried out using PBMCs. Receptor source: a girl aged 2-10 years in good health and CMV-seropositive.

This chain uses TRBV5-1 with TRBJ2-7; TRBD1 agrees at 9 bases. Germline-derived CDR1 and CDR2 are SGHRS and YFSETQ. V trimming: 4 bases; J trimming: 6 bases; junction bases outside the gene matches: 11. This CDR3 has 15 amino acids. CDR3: CASSPLTGTGREQYF. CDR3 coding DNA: TGCGCCAGCAGCCCCCTTACCGGGACAGGGCGCGAGCAGTACTTC.

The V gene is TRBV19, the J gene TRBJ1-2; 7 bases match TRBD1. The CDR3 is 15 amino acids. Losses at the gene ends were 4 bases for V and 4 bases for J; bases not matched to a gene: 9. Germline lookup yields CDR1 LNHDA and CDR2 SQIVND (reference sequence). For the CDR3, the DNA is TGTGCCAGTAGTACCACAGGGGTATGGGTCTATGGCTACACCTTC. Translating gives CASSTTGVWVYGYTF. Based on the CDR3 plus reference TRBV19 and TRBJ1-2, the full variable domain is DGGITQSPKYLFRKEGQNVTLSCEQNLNHDAMYWYRQDPGQGLRLIYYSQIVNDFQKGDIAEGYSVSREKKESFPLTVTSAQKNPTAFYLCASSTTGVWVYGYTFGSGTRLTVV.

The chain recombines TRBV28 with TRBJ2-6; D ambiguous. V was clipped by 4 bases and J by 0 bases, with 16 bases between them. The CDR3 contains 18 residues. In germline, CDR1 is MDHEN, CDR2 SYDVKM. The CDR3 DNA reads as TGTGCCAGCAGTTCCCTCAGCTACTACCTCTCTGGGGCCAACGTCCTGACTTTC. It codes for CASSSLSYYLSGANVLTF.

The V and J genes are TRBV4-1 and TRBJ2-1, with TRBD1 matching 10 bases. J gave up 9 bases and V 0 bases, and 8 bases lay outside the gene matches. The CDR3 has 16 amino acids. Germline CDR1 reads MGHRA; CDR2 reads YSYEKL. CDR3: CASSQDPGQGTFEQFF. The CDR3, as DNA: TGCGCCAGCAGCCAAGATCCGGGACAGGGGACCTTTGAGCAGTTCTTC.

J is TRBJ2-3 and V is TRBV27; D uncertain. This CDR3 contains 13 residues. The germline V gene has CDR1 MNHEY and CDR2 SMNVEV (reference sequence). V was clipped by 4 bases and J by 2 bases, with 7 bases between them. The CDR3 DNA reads TGTGCCAGCAGTTATGCCTACACAGATACGCAGTATTTT. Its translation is CASSYAYTDTQYF.

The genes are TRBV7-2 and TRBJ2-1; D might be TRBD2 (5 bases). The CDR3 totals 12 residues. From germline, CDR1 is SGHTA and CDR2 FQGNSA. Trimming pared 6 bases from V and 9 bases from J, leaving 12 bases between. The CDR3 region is CASSSRLSEQFF. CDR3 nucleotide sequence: TGTGCCAGCAGTTCCCGACTATCTGAGCAGTTCTTC.

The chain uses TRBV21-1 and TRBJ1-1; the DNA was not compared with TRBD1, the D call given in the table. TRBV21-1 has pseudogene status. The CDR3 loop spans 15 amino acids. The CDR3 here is CASSKRGGMNTEAFF. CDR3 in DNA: TGTGCCAGCAGCAAGAGAGGGGGCATGAACACTGAAGCTTTCTTT.